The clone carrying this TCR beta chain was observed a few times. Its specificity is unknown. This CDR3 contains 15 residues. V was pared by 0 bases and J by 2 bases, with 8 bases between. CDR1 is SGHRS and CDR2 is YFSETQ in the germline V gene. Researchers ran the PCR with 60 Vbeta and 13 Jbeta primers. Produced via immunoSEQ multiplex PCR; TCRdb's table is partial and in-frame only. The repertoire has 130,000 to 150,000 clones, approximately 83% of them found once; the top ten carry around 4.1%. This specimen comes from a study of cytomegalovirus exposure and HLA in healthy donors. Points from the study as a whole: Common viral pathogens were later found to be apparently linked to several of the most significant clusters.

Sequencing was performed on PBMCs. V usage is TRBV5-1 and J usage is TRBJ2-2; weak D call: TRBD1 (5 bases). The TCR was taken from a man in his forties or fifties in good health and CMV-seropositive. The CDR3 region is CASSLVGHNTGELFF. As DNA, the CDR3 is TGCGCCAGCAGCTTGGTTGGACATAACACCGGGGAGCTGTTTTTT.